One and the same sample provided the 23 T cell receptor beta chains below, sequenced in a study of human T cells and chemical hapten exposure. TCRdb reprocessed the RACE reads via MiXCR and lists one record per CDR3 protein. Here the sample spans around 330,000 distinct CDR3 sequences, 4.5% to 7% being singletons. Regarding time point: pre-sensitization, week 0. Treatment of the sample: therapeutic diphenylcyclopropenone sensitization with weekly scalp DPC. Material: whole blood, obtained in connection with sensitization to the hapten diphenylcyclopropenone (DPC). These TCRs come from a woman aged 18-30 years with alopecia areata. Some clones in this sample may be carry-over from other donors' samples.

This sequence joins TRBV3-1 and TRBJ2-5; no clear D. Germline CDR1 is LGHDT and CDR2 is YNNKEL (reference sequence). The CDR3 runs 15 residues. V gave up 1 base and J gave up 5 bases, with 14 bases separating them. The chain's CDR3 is CASSQVKGRRETQYF. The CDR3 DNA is TGTGCCAGCAGCCAAGTTAAAGGTCGGCGGGAGACCCAGTACTTC.

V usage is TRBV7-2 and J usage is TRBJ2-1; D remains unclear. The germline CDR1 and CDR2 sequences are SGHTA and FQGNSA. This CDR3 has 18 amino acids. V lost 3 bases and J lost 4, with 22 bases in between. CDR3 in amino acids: CASSFYPWTPKLYNEQFF. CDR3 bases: TGTGCCAGCAGCTTTTACCCCTGGACCCCGAAACTTTACAATGAGCAGTTCTTC.

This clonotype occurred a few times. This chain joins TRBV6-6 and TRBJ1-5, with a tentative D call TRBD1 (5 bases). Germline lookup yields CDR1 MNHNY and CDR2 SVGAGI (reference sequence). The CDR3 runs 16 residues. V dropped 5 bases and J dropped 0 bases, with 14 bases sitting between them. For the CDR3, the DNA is TGTGCCAGCAGTCCTCAATTGGGGGGTAGCAATCAGCCCCAGCATTTT. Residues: CASSPQLGGSNQPQHF.

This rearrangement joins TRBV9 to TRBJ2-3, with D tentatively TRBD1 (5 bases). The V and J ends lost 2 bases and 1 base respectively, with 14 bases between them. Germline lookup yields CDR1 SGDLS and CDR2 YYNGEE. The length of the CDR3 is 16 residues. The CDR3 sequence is CASSVTSTARTDTQYF. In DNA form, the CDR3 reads TGTGCCAGCAGCGTTACTTCGACAGCTCGCACAGATACGCAGTATTTT.

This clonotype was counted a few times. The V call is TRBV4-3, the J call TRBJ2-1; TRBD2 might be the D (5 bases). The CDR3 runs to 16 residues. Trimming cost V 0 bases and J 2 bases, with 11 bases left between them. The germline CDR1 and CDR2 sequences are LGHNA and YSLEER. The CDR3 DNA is TGCGCCAGCAGCCAAGATAAACGGGGTCCCTACAATGAGCAGTTCTTC. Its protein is CASSQDKRGPYNEQFF.

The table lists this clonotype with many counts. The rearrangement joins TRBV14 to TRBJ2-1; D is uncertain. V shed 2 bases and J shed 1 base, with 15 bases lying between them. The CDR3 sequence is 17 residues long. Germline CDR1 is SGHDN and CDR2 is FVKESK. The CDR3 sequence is CASSQPTTGSSYNEQFF. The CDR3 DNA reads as TGTGCCAGCAGCCAACCTACAACCGGGTCTTCCTACAATGAGCAGTTCTTC.

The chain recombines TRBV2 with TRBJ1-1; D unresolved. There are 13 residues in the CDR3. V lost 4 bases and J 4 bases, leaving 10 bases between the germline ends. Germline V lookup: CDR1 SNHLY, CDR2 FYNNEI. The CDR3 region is CASSVPDLTEAFF. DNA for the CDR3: TGTGCCAGCAGTGTGCCGGATCTCACTGAAGCTTTCTTT.

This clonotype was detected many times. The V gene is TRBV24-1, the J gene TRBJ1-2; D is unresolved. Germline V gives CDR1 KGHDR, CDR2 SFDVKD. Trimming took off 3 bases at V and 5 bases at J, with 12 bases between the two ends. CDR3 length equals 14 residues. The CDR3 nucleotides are TGTGCCACCAGTGATCCCGGCAGAAGTTATGGCTACACCTTC. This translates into CATSDPGRSYGYTF.

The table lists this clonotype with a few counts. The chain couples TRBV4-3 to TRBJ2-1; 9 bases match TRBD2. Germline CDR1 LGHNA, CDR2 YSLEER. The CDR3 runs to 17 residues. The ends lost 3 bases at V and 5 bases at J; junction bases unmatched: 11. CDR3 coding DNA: TGCGCCAGCAGCCAGGAGAGGGGCGGGGGGGTCAACAATGAGCAGTTCTTC. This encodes CASSQERGGGVNNEQFF.

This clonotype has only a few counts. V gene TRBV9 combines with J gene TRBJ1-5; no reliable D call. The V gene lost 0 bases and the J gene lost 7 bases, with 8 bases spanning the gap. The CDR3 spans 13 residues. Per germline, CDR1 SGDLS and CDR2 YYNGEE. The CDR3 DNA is TGTGCCAGCAGCGTAGGCGTCCGGCAGCCCCAGCATTTT. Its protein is CASSVGVRQPQHF.

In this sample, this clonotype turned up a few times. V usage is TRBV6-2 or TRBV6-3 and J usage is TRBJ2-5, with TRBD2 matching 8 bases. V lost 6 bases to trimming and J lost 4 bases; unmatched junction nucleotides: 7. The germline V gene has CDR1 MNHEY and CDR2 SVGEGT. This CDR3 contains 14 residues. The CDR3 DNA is TGTGCCAGCAGCCGAGCGGGGGAGCGAGAGACCCAGTACTTC. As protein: CASSRAGERETQYF.

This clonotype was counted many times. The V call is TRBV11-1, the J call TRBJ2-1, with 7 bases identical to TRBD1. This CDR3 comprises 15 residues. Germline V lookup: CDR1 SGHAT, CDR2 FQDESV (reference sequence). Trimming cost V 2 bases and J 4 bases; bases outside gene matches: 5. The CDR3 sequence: CASSLRQGRYNEQFF. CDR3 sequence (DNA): TGTGCCAGCAGCTTACGACAGGGTCGATACAATGAGCAGTTCTTC.

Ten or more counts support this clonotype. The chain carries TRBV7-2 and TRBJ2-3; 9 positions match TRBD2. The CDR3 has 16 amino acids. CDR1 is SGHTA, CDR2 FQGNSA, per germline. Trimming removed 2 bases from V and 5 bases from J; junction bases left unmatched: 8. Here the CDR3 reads CASSLMAGGARDTQYF. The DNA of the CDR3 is TGTGCCAGCAGCTTAATGGCGGGGGGGGCCCGAGATACGCAGTATTTT.

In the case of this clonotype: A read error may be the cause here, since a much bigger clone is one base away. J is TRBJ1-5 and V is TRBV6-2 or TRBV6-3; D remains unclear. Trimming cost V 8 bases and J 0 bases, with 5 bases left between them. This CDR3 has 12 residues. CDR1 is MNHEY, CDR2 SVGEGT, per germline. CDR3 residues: CASGHSNQPQHF. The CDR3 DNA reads TGTGCCAGCGGCCATAGCAATCAGCCCCAGCATTTT.

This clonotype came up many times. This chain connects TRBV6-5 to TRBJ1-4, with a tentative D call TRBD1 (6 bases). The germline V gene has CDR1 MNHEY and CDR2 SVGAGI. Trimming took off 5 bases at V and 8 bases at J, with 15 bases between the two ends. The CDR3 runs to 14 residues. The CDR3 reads CASSPQGLEEKLFF. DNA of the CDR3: TGTGCCAGCAGTCCCCAGGGGCTGGAGGAAAAACTGTTTTTT.

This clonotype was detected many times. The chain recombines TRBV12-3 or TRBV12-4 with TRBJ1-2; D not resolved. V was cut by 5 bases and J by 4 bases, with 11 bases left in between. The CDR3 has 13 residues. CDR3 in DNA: TGTGCCAGCAGTCCTTTAGTTTCCTATGGCTACACCTTC. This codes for CASSPLVSYGYTF.

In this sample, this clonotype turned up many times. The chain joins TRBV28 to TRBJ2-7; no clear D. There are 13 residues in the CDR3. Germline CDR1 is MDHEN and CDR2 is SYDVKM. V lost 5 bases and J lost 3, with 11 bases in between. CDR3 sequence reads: CASSRPVGYEQYF. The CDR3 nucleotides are TGTGCCAGCAGTCGACCCGTGGGCTACGAGCAGTACTTC.

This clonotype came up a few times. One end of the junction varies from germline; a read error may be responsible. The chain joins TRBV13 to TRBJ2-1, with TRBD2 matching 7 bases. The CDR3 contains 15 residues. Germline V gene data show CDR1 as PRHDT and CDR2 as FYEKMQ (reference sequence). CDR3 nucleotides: TGCGCCAGCAGCTTAAATCGGCGGGGGTCCAATGAGCAGTTCTTC. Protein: CASSLNRRGSNEQFF. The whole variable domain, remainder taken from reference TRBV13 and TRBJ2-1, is AAGVIQSPRHLIKEKRETATLKCYPIPRHDTVYWYQQGPGQDPQFLISFYEKMQSDKGSIPDRFSAQQFSDYHSELNMSSLELGDSALYFCASSLNRRGSNEQFFGPGTRLTVL.

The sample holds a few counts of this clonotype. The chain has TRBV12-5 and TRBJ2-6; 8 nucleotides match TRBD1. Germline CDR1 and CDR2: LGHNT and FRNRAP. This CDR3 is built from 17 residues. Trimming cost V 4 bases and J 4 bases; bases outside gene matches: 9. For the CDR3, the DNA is TGTGCTAGTGGTTCGTTATCCCGGGACAGGGGGGCCAACGTCCTGACTTTC. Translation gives CASGSLSRDRGANVLTF. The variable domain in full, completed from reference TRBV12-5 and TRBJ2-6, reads DARVTQTPRHKVTEMGQEVTMRCQPILGHNTVFWYRQTMMQGLELLAYFRNRAPLDDSGMPKDRFSAEMPDATLATLKIQPSEPRDSAVYFCASGSLSRDRGANVLTFGAGSRLTVL.

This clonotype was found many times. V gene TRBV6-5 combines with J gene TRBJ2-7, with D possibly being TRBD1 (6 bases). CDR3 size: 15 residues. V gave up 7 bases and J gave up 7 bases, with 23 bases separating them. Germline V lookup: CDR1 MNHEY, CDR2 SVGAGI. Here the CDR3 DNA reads TGTGCCAGCACCAGGACAGCCCCAAGAGAGGGAGAGCAGTACTTC. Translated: CASTRTAPREGEQYF.

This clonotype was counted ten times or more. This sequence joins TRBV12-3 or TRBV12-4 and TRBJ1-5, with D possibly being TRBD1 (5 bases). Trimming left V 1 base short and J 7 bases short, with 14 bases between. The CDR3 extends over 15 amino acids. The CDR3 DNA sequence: TGTGCCAGCAGTTTAGGGCAGGGCTTAGGACAGCCCCAGCATTTT. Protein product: CASSLGQGLGQPQHF.

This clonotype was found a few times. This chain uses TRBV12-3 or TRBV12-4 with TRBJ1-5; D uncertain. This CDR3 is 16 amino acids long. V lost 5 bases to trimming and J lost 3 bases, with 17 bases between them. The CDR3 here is CASSLNTGGPNQPQHF. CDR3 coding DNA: TGTGCCAGCAGTCTAAACACGGGCGGCCCCAATCAGCCCCAGCATTTT.

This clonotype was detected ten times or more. The DNA for the CDR3 is TGTGCCAGCATTCAAACAGCTAGCGGAGCCAACACCGGGGAGCTGTTTTTT. Its protein is CASIQTASGANTGELFF. This chain connects TRBV12-3 or TRBV12-4 to TRBJ2-2; 7 bases are shared with TRBD2. The trim removed 7 bases at V and 2 bases at J, leaving 13 bases unmatched. This CDR3 is built from 17 residues.